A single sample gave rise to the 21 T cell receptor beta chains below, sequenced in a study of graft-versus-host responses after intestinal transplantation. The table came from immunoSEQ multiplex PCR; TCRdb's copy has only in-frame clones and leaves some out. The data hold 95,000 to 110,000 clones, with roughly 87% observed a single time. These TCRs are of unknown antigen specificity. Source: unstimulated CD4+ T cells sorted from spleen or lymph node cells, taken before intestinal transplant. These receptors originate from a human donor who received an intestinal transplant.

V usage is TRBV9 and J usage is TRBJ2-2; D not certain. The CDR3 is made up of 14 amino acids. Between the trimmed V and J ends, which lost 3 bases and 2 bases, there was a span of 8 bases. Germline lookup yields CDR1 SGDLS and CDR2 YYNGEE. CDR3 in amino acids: CASSGDLNTGELFF. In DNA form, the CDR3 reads TGTGCCAGCAGCGGGGATTTAAACACCGGGGAGCTGTTTTTT.

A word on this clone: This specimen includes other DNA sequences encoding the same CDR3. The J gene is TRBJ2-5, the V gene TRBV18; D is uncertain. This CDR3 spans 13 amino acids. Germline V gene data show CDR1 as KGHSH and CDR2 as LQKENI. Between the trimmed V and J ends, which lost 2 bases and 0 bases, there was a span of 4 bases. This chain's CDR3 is CASSPGDQETQYF. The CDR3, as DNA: TGTGCCAGCTCACCAGGAGACCAAGAGACCCAGTACTTC. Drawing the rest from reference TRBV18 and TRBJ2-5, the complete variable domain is NAGVMQNPRHLVRRRGQEARLRCSPMKGHSHVYWYRQLPEEGLKFMVYLQKENIIDESGMPKERFSAEFPKEGPSILRIQQVVRGDSAAYFCASSPGDQETQYFGPGTRLLVL.

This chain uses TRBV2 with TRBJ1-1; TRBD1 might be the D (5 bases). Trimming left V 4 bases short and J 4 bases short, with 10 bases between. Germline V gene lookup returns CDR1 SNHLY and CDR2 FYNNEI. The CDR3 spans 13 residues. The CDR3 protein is CASSGGVGTEAFF. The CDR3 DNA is TGTGCCAGCAGTGGGGGGGTCGGCACTGAAGCTTTCTTT.

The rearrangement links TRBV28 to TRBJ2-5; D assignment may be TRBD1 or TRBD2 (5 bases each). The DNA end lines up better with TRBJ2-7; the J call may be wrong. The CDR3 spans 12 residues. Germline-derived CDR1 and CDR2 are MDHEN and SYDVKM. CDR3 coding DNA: TGTGCCAGCAGTCCCCCGAGGGGCGAGCAGTACTTC. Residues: CASSPPRGEQYF.

CDR3 DNA sequence: TGTGCCAGCAGCGTAGACAGGCACGAGACCCAGTACTTC. Protein product: CASSVDRHETQYF. The rearrangement joins TRBV9 to TRBJ2-5, with a possible D match to TRBD1 (5 bases). This CDR3 has 13 amino acids. Trimming removed 0 bases from V and 5 bases from J, with 8 bases in between. Germline V gene lookup returns CDR1 SGDLS and CDR2 YYNGEE. Combining the CDR3 with reference TRBV9 and TRBJ2-5 gives the whole variable domain DSGVTQTPKHLITATGQRVTLRCSPRSGDLSVYWYQQSLDQGLQFLIQYYNGEERAKGNILERFSAQQFPDLHSELNLSSLELGDSALYFCASSVDRHETQYFGPGTRLLVL.

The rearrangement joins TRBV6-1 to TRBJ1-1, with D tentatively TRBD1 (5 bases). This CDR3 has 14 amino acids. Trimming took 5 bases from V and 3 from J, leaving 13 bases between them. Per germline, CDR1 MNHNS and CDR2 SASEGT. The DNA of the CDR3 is TGTGCCAGCAGTCGGCGACAGAGACACACTGAAGCTTTCTTT. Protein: CASSRRQRHTEAFF.

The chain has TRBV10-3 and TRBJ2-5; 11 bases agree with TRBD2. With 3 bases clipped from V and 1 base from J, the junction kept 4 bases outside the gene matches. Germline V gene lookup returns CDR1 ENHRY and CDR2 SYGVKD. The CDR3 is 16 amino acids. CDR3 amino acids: CAISDTSGGFQETQYF. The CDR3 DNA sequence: TGTGCCATCAGTGATACTAGCGGGGGATTCCAAGAGACCCAGTACTTC.

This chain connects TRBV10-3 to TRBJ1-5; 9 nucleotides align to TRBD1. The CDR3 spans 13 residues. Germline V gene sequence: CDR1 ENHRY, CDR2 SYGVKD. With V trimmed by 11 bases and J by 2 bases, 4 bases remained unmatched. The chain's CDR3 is CAVQGAGNQPQHF. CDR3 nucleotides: TGTGCCGTACAGGGGGCTGGCAATCAGCCCCAGCATTTT.

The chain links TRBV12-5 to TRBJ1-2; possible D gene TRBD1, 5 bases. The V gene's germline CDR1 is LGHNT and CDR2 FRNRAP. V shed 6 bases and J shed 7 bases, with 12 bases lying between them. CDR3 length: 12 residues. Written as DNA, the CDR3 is TGTGCTAGTGGCCTTGACAGCACTGGCTACACCTTC. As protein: CASGLDSTGYTF.

The CDR3 DNA follows: TGTGCCAGCAGCTCCTCCGGCCGGGGACTAGCAGGCGGGGGTACGCAGTATTTT. Translating gives CASSSSGRGLAGGGTQYF. The V call is TRBV9, the J call TRBJ2-3; 9 nucleotides agree with TRBD2. This CDR3 is 18 amino acids long. Looked up from germline, CDR1 is SGDLS and CDR2 is YYNGEE. Trimming removed 4 bases from V and 8 bases from J; junction bases left unmatched: 20.

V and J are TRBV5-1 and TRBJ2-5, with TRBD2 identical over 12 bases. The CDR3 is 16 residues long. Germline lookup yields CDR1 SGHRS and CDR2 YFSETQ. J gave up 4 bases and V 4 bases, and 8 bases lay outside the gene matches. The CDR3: CASSMYGLAGRETQYF. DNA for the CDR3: TGCGCCAGCAGCATGTACGGACTAGCGGGACGAGAGACCCAGTACTTC.

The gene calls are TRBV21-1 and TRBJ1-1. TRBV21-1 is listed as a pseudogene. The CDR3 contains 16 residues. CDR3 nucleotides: TGTGCCAGCAGCAAAGCCAACGAAGGGAGGAACACTGAAGCTTTCTTT. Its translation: CASSKANEGRNTEAFF.

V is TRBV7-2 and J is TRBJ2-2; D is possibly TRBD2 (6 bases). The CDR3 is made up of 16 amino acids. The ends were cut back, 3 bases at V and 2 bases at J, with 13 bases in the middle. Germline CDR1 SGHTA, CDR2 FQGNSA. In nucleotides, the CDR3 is TGTGCCAGCAGCTTTCCGTGGGGGACTAACACCGGGGAGCTGTTTTTT. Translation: CASSFPWGTNTGELFF.

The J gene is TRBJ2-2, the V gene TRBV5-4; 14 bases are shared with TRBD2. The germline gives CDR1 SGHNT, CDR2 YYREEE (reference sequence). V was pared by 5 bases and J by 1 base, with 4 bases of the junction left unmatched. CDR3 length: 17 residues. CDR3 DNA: TGTGCCAGCAGACCTGGACTAGCGGGGGGGAACACCGGGGAGCTGTTTTTT. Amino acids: CASRPGLAGGNTGELFF.

The CDR3 protein is CASSFRDWRETSGFLFEQFF. The CDR3 coding sequence is TGCGCCAGCAGCTTCCGTGACTGGCGAGAGACTAGCGGGTTTTTGTTTGAGCAGTTCTTC. This chain links TRBV5-1 with TRBJ2-1; TRBD2 aligns across 10 bases. This CDR3 has 20 residues. V lost 2 bases and J lost 9; bases outside the gene matches: 23. Germline V lookup: CDR1 SGHRS, CDR2 YFSETQ.

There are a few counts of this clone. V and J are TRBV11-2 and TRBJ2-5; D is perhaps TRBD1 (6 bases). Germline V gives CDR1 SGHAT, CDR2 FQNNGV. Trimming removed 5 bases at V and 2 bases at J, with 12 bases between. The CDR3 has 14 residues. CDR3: CASSPQGYQETQYF. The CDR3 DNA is TGTGCCAGCAGCCCACAGGGATATCAAGAGACCCAGTACTTC.

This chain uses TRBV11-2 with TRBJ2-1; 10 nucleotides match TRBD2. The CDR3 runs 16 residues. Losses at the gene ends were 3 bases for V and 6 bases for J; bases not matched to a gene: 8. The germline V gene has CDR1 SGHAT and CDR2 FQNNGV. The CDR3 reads CASSLGLAGGFNEQFF. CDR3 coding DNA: TGTGCCAGCAGCTTGGGCTTAGCGGGGGGCTTCAATGAGCAGTTCTTC.

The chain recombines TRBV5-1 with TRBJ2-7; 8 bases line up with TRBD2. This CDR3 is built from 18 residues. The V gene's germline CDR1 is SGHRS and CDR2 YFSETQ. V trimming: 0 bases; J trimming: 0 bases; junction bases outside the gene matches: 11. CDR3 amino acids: CASSLAFVAGRASYEQYF. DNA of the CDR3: TGCGCCAGCAGCTTGGCCTTCGTCGCCGGGAGGGCCTCCTACGAGCAGTACTTC.

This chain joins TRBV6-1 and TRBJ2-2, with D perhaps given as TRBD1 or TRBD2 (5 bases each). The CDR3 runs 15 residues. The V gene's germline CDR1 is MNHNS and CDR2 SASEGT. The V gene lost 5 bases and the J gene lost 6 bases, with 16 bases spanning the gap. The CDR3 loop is CASSFIPRGSGELFF. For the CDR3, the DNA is TGTGCCAGCAGTTTTATCCCCCGGGGCTCCGGGGAGCTGTTTTTT.

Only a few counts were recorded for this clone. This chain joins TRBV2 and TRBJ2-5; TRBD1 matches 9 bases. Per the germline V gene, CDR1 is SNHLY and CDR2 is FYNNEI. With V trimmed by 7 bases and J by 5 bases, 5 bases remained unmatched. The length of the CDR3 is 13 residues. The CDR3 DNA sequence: TGTGCCAGCACTTCCGACAGGGGGGAGACCCAGTACTTC. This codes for CASTSDRGETQYF.

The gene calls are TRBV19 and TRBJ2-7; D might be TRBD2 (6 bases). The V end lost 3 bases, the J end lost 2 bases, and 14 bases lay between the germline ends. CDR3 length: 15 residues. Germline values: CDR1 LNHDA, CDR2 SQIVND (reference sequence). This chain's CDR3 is CASSMRTTGTYEQYF. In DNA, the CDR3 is TGTGCCAGTAGTATGAGGACTACCGGAACCTACGAGCAGTACTTC.